The clone carrying this TCR beta chain appeared many times. Its specificity is unknown. Germline V gives CDR1 SGHDT, CDR2 YYEEEE. Trimming cost V 0 bases and J 5 bases, with 11 bases left between them. The CDR3 is 14 residues long. The sample belongs to a study of T-cell memory formation after mild COVID-19. Study-wide results and caveats: Second-wave clones that peaked on day 37 lacked confirmed SARS-CoV-2 specificity. Memory sampled before infection contained some responding clones, suggesting cross-reactive memory joined.

cDNA libraries for TCR alpha and TCR beta, carrying sample barcodes and UMIs, came from 5'RACE with constant-segment primers. TCRdb re-derived calls from the 5' RACE reads in MiXCR, one entry per CDR3 protein. The repertoire includes 350,000 to 500,000 distinct CDR3 sequences, roughly 18% of them detected once, and 20% to 25% sits in the top ten. The source material was PBMCs or a T cell subset sorted from them (not recorded which). This chain links TRBV5-6 with TRBJ2-5; possibly TRBD2 for D (6 bases). The source of this sequence is a man in his late teens or twenties who had mild COVID-19 (a few samples of this study predate the infection). Cell type and time point are not known. This CDR3 reads CASSLARGRETQYF. The DNA of the CDR3 is TGTGCCAGCAGCTTGGCCCGAGGGAGGGAGACCCAGTACTTC.